The 19 T cell receptor beta chains below were found in one sample sequenced in a study of blood T cells in healthy people across ages. Combining a sample-barcoded 5' primer with a J-beta primer mix, a second PCR ran for about 7 to 11 cycles. TCRdb re-derived calls from the 5' RACE reads in MiXCR, one entry per CDR3 protein. The table includes 760,000 or so distinct CDR3 sequences, approximately 25% detected once. This sample also appeared in a second study, on T cells of mothers and their children.

The sequencing input was blood. The receptors were sampled from a boy younger than 18 in good health.

This chain joins TRBV11-2 and TRBJ2-7; 9 nucleotides agree with TRBD1. Germline V gene data show CDR1 as SGHAT and CDR2 as FQNNGV. The CDR3 has 14 amino acids. Trimming removed 5 bases from V and 2 bases from J; junction bases left unmatched: 4. The CDR3 coding sequence is TGTGCCAGCAGCCGACAGGGGGGCACCTACGAGCAGTACTTC. It yields the protein CASSRQGGTYEQYF.

In its sample, this clonotype was seen a few times. The V and J genes are TRBV24-1 and TRBJ2-7; no definite D call. The V gene lost 5 bases and the J gene lost 2 bases, with 12 bases spanning the gap. Germline CDR1 KGHDR, CDR2 SFDVKD. The CDR3 runs 14 residues. CDR3 nucleotides: TGTGCCACCAGTGCGCGGCTGCCACCCTACGAGCAGTACTTC. Its translation is CATSARLPPYEQYF.

This clonotype was observed a few times. The chain is built from TRBV6-1 and TRBJ2-3; TRBD2 matches at 14 bases. V trimming: 1 base; J trimming: 6 bases; junction bases outside the gene matches: 3. Germline CDR1 and CDR2: MNHNS and SASEGT. This CDR3 is built from 16 residues. CDR3 sequence (DNA): TGTGCCAGCAGTGAAGGACTAGCGGGGGGGCCGGATACGCAGTATTTT. Translating gives CASSEGLAGGPDTQYF.

The chain employs TRBV29-1 and TRBJ2-3; 9 bases are shared with TRBD1. Germline CDR1 SQVTM, CDR2 ANQGSEA. CDR3 length: 14 residues. With V trimmed by 4 bases and J by 3 bases, 5 bases remained unmatched. The CDR3 DNA follows: TGCAGCGTTGTTGTACAGGGGGCAACAGATACGCAGTATTTT. As protein: CSVVVQGATDTQYF.

In DNA, the CDR3 is TGTGCCAGCAGTGCCCGAGTGAGGGTTACTGAAGCTTTCTTT. It specifies CASSARVRVTEAFF. The gene calls are TRBV12-3 or TRBV12-4 and TRBJ1-1; D is ambiguous. The CDR3 spans 14 residues. Trimming removed 5 bases from V and 5 bases from J, with 15 bases in between.

This clonotype showed up just a few times. V and J are TRBV11-1 and TRBJ2-5; D ambiguous. Matching the DNA end better, TRBJ2-1 makes the J call doubtful. Germline CDR1 is SGHAT and CDR2 is FQDESV (reference sequence). CDR3 length: 15 amino acids. The CDR3, as DNA: TGTGCCAGCAGCTTACAGATCTCGGGTTACAATGAGCAGTTCTTC. Its translation is CASSLQISGYNEQFF.

This chain uses TRBV3-1 with TRBJ2-1; D unresolved. The CDR3 loop spans 12 amino acids. Germline V CDR1 and CDR2: LGHDT, YNNKEL (reference sequence). The germline V and J ends were trimmed by 2 bases and 7 bases, with 6 bases remaining between them. CDR3 region: CASSQIVNEQFF. Here the CDR3 DNA reads TGTGCCAGCAGCCAAATAGTTAATGAGCAGTTCTTC.

This clonotype was counted a few times. The V gene is TRBV12-3 or TRBV12-4, the J gene TRBJ2-5, with 7 nucleotides matching TRBD1. The CDR3 consists of 15 residues. The V and J ends lost 3 bases and 5 bases, in that order; junction bases with no gene match: 9. The DNA for the CDR3 is TGTGCCAGCAGTTTGACAGGGCTCCGAGGGGAGACCCAGTACTTC. Translating it yields CASSLTGLRGETQYF.

This clonotype was seen more than once but under ten times. This chain connects TRBV3-1 to TRBJ2-6; 9 bases agree with TRBD2. This CDR3 is 14 amino acids long. Losses at the gene ends were 8 bases for V and 2 bases for J; bases not matched to a gene: 1. Germline V gene lookup returns CDR1 LGHDT and CDR2 YNNKEL (reference sequence). Here the CDR3 reads CASAGGTGANVLTF. The CDR3 DNA reads TGTGCCAGCGCGGGGGGGACTGGGGCCAACGTCCTGACTTTC.

In its sample, this clonotype was seen a few times. The rearrangement uses TRBV7-2 and TRBJ2-7, with TRBD2 identical over 9 bases. The junction had 9 bases not matched to a gene; V was cut back by 5 bases and J by 4 bases. From germline, CDR1 is SGHTA and CDR2 FQGNSA. The CDR3 consists of 15 residues. CDR3 bases: TGTGCCAGCAGCAGGGGCGGGGGGGATTATTACGAGCAGTACTTC. Translating it yields CASSRGGGDYYEQYF.

The rearrangement uses TRBV11-2 and TRBJ2-5, with D maybe TRBD2 (6 bases). The J call may be wrong; the DNA end is better matched by TRBJ2-7. The CDR3 extends over 13 amino acids. Germline V gives CDR1 SGHAT, CDR2 FQNNGV. Here the CDR3 DNA reads TGTGCCAGCAGCTCCAAGGGGAGGTACGAGCAGTACTTC. It codes for CASSSKGRYEQYF.

The table lists this clonotype with a few counts. This rearrangement joins TRBV12-3 or TRBV12-4 to TRBJ2-1; D is uncertain. The CDR3 extends over 14 amino acids. V lost 6 bases, J lost 2 bases, and 11 bases lay in between. Here the CDR3 DNA reads TGTGCCAGCAGGGACGACTCTCCCTACAATGAGCAGTTCTTC. Its translation is CASRDDSPYNEQFF.

The chain has TRBV6-5 and TRBJ1-2; D not certain. The CDR3 covers 14 residues. Trimming removed 6 bases at V and 2 bases at J, with 13 bases between. From germline, CDR1 is MNHEY and CDR2 SVGAGI. CDR3 amino acids: CASRENFLNYGYTF. CDR3 bases: TGTGCCAGCAGGGAGAACTTTCTCAACTATGGCTACACCTTC.

As DNA, the CDR3 is TGCGCCAGCAGCTCCTGGACAGGTGGGAGGACTGAAGCTTTCTTT. Its translation: CASSSWTGGRTEAFF. The chain links TRBV5-1 to TRBJ1-1; 7 bases line up with TRBD1. There are 15 residues in the CDR3. Germline trimming cut 3 bases from V and 5 bases from J; bases unmatched to any gene: 10. The germline CDR1 and CDR2 sequences are SGHRS and YFSETQ. The whole variable domain, filled in from reference TRBV5-1 and TRBJ1-1, reads KAGVTQTPRYLIKTRGQQVTLSCSPISGHRSVSWYQQTPGQGLQFLFEYFSETQRNKGNFPGRFSGRQFSNSRSEMNVSTLELGDSALYLCASSSWTGGRTEAFFGQGTRLTVV.

The V gene is TRBV2, the J gene TRBJ2-2; 11 nucleotides align to TRBD1. Losses at the gene ends were 6 bases for V and 0 bases for J; bases not matched to a gene: 0. Germline CDR1 reads SNHLY; CDR2 reads FYNNEI. CDR3 length: 15 amino acids. CDR3 sequence: CASRGQGANTGELFF. CDR3 nucleotides: TGTGCCAGCAGGGGACAGGGGGCGAACACCGGGGAGCTGTTTTTT.

This clonotype was counted only a few times. The chain joins TRBV29-1 to TRBJ2-5; D not resolved. The CDR3 covers 11 residues. Looked up from germline, CDR1 is SQVTM and CDR2 is ANQGSEA. Between the trimmed V and J ends, which lost 4 bases and 5 bases, there was a span of 8 bases. In DNA, the CDR3 is TGCAGCGTTGGAAGGCCGGAGACCCAGTACTTC. This sequence encodes CSVGRPETQYF.

This sequence joins TRBV29-1 and TRBJ2-7, with D possibly being TRBD2 (5 bases). This CDR3 spans 11 amino acids. Germline loops: CDR1 SQVTM, CDR2 ANQGSEA. V shed 4 bases and J shed 7 bases, with 11 bases lying between them. The CDR3 loop reads CSVGGWEEQYF. The CDR3 nucleotides are TGCAGCGTTGGGGGTTGGGAGGAGCAGTACTTC.

In its sample, this clonotype was seen a few times. The gene calls are TRBV21-1 and TRBJ2-3; the listed D gene, TRBD1, was not tested against the DNA. TRBV21-1 is termed a pseudogene. The CDR3 loop spans 17 amino acids. The CDR3 sequence is CASSDFRFAPSTDTQYF. In DNA, the CDR3 is TGTGCCAGCAGCGATTTCAGATTCGCCCCGAGCACAGATACGCAGTATTTT.

This sequence joins TRBV5-1 and TRBJ2-1; TRBD2 aligns across 12 bases. Germline assignment: CDR1 SGHRS and CDR2 YFSETQ. This CDR3 region has 18 residues. The trim removed 0 bases at V and 7 bases at J, leaving 11 bases unmatched. CDR3 loop: CASSLVPPSSGRDNEQFF. The DNA of the CDR3 is TGCGCCAGCAGCTTGGTCCCCCCTTCTAGCGGGAGGGATAATGAGCAGTTCTTC. Based on the CDR3 plus reference TRBV5-1 and TRBJ2-1, the full variable domain is KAGVTQTPRYLIKTRGQQVTLSCSPISGHRSVSWYQQTPGQGLQFLFEYFSETQRNKGNFPGRFSGRQFSNSRSEMNVSTLELGDSALYLCASSLVPPSSGRDNEQFFGPGTRLTVL.